Sequencing of this T cell receptor beta chain was carried out in a study of blood T cells in healthy people across ages. The germline V gene encodes CDR1 SQVTM and CDR2 ANQGSEA. The CDR3 loop spans 16 amino acids. With V trimmed by 3 bases and J by 4 bases, 12 bases remained unmatched. Using a J-beta primer mix together with a sample-barcoded 5' primer, a second PCR was run for about 6 to 11 cycles. A template-switch adaptor with 12 random nucleotides tagged each cDNA molecule. MiXCR was run by TCRdb on the 5' RACE reads, yielding one entry per CDR3 protein. Here the sample spans more than 650,000 distinct CDR3 sequences, about 26% being singletons. These sequences were also reported in another study, on T cells of mothers and their children. That paper states: The authors used all extracted RNA for cDNA synthesis, at approximately 1.5 ug per 15 ul.

The TCR sequence derives from a boy aged 5-17 years in good health. The material sequenced was blood. This chain links TRBV29-1 with TRBJ2-5; 9 bases fit TRBD2. Written as DNA, the CDR3 is TGCAGCGTTGAGGTTGTCGGCGGGGGGGCCGGAGAGACCCAGTACTTC. Residues: CSVEVVGGGAGETQYF.